The rows below give T cell receptor beta chains drawn from one sample of a study of T cells in Graves' hyperthyroidism and ophthalmopathy. Using its own MiXCR run on the multiplex PCR reads, TCRdb lists one record per CDR3 protein. The data hold 350,000 or so distinct CDR3 sequences, with around 23% observed a single time. The sequencing sample was made of blood. These TCRs come from a woman aged 45-65 years with Graves' hyperthyroidism. Both conserved end residues are part of each CDR3. A D gene is named only where the DNA matches it firmly. Only some rows state a clone size, as once, few, many or a class for expanded clones.

J: TRBJ2-7
size: many
length: 11
D: -
V: TRBV11-3
DNA: TGTGCCAGCAGCTTTACCCACGAGCAGTACTTC
CDR3: CASSFTHEQYF

J: TRBJ2-1
size: -
length: 15
D: TRBD1
V: TRBV2
DNA: TGTGCCAGCAGGGAACAGGGGGCGCGAGCCAATGAGCAGTTCTTC
CDR3: CASREQGARANEQFF

J: TRBJ2-5
size: -
length: 14
D: -
V: TRBV5-6
DNA: TGTGCCAGCAGCTTGGAGGTAGAAGGAGAGACCCAGTACTTC
CDR3: CASSLEVEGETQYF

J: TRBJ2-3
size: many
length: 11
D: -
V: TRBV20-1
DNA: TGCAGTCCTCGAGGGGCAGATACGCAGTATTTT
CDR3: CSPRGADTQYF

J: TRBJ2-2
size: few
length: 13
D: -
V: TRBV6-1
DNA: TGTGTCAGCAGTGGCAGGGTGACCGGGGAGCTGTTTTTT
CDR3: CVSSGRVTGELFF

J: TRBJ1-6
size: many
length: 14
D: TRBD1
V: TRBV20-1
DNA: TGCAGTGCTAGTGTACAGGGGACACGTTCACCCCTCCACTTT
CDR3: CSASVQGTRSPLHF

J: TRBJ2-1
size: -
length: 15
D: TRBD2
V: TRBV7-3
DNA: TGTGCCAGCAGCCTAGGGGTAGCGGGGGGTTCTGAGCAGTTCTTC
CDR3: CASSLGVAGGSEQFF

J: TRBJ2-5
size: -
length: 15
D: -
V: TRBV6-1
DNA: TGTGCCAGCAGTGAAGCCCGGGGGGCGGAAGAGACCCAGTACTTC
CDR3: CASSEARGAEETQYF

J: TRBJ2-7
size: few
length: 16
D: TRBD1
V: TRBV7-9
DNA: TGTGCCAGCAGACGATCCCGGGACAGGGGGTCCTACGAGCAGTACTTC
CDR3: CASRRSRDRGSYEQYF

J: TRBJ2-7
size: once
length: 14
D: TRBD2
V: TRBV7-9
DNA: TGTGCCAGCAGCAGTTGGACTAGCGGGCGAGAGCAGTACTTC
CDR3: CASSSWTSGREQYF

J: TRBJ2-7
size: -
length: 13
D: -
V: TRBV2
DNA: TGTGCCAGCAGTGTTACAGCCTCCTACGAGCAGTACTTC
CDR3: CASSVTASYEQYF

J: TRBJ1-1
size: -
length: 18
D: TRBD1
V: TRBV7-9
DNA: TGTGCCAGCAGCTTAGGTTCAGGCCCAGGGGGCTTTAGGCTCGAAGCTTTCTTT
CDR3: CASSLGSGPGGFRLEAFF

J: TRBJ1-1
size: -
length: 16
D: TRBD1
V: TRBV14
DNA: TGTGCCAGCAGCCTACGACAGGGGGAGCGGAACACTAAAGCTTTCTTT
CDR3: CASSLRQGERNTKAFF

J: TRBJ1-5
size: -
length: 14
D: -
V: TRBV5-6
DNA: TGTGCCAGCAGCTTGGGACAAGGGAAACAGCCCCAGCATTTT
CDR3: CASSLGQGKQPQHF

J: TRBJ1-1
size: many
length: 12
D: -
V: TRBV18
DNA: TGTGCCAGCTCACAGATGGACACTGAAGCTTTCTTT
CDR3: CASSQMDTEAFF

J: TRBJ2-3
size: -
length: 14
D: TRBD2
V: TRBV4-1
DNA: TGCGCCAGCAGCCAAGCGGGACTAGCGGATACGCAGTATTTT
CDR3: CASSQAGLADTQYF

J: TRBJ2-2
size: many
length: 16
D: TRBD1
V: TRBV30
DNA: TGTGCCTGCCCCGCCCCGGGACAGGCGAACACCGGGGAGCTGTTTTTT
CDR3: CACPAPGQANTGELFF

J: TRBJ2-7
size: -
length: 15
D: TRBD1
V: TRBV6-1
DNA: TGTACCAGCAATCCAAGGGGGACAGGCTCCTACGAGCAGTACTTC
CDR3: CTSNPRGTGSYEQYF

J: TRBJ2-5
size: few
length: 12
D: -
V: TRBV10-3
DNA: TGTGCCGCGGCCCGTTCGCTAGAGACCCAGTACTTC
CDR3: CAAARSLETQYF

J: TRBJ1-1
size: few
length: 14
D: -
V: TRBV30
DNA: TGTGCCTGGACCGTTGGGGGGCGGTGGGCTGAAGCTTTCTTT
CDR3: CAWTVGGRWAEAFF

J: TRBJ2-2
size: few
length: 14
D: -
V: TRBV19
DNA: TGTGCCAGTAGTATAGATTGGGCTGCCGGGGAGCTGTTTTTT
CDR3: CASSIDWAAGELFF

J: TRBJ2-5
size: -
length: 16
D: -
V: TRBV18
DNA: TGTGCCAGCTCACAGAACCGGGACGGAGGACGAGAGACCCAGTACTTC
CDR3: CASSQNRDGGRETQYF

J: TRBJ2-3
size: many
length: 15
D: -
V: TRBV19
DNA: TGTGCCAGTAGTCCTCGGTTTGAGAGCACAGATACGCAGTATTTT
CDR3: CASSPRFESTDTQYF

J: TRBJ2-7
size: few
length: 15
D: TRBD2
V: TRBV5-6
DNA: TGTGCCAGCAGCTTTACTAGCGGGAGGGCCCCCGAGCAGTACTTC
CDR3: CASSFTSGRAPEQYF

J: TRBJ2-3
size: -
length: 17
D: TRBD2
V: TRBV11-2
DNA: TGTGCCAGCAGCTCCTTATGGACTAGCGGCATCCCCGGTACGCAGTATTTT
CDR3: CASSSLWTSGIPGTQYF

J: TRBJ2-7
size: few
length: 14
D: TRBD1
V: TRBV3-1
DNA: TGTGCCAGCAGCCAAGCGACAGGGTCCTACGAGCAGTACTTC
CDR3: CASSQATGSYEQYF

J: TRBJ2-1
size: -
length: 15
D: -
V: TRBV6-1
DNA: TGTGCCAGCAAGGTCGGGACCCCGGGGAACAATGAGCAGTTCTTC
CDR3: CASKVGTPGNNEQFF